This T cell receptor beta chain came from a study of Ad26.COV2.S vaccination and SARS-CoV-2 variants. This clone was counted a few times. The treatment was: about 20 received Ad26.COV2.S at low or high dose, single or two shots; roughly five received placebo; per-sample allocation not given. Samples analyzed were those drawn on day 63 after the first vaccine or placebo injection. Germline CDR1 SQVTM, CDR2 ANQGSEA. The V end lost 4 bases, the J end lost 1 base, and 16 bases lay between the germline ends. This CDR3 region has 15 residues. Only in-frame clones appear in the TCRdb table, and some are missing; sequencing was by immunoSEQ multiplex PCR. The sample has 300,000 to 450,000 clones; roughly 85% are singletons.

This clonotype was obtained from a person between 18 and 60 years old who received the Ad26.COV2.S COVID-19 vaccine or a placebo. V usage is TRBV29-1 and J usage is TRBJ1-1; D possibly corresponds to TRBD1 (6 bases). Material: peripheral blood, obtained in a trial of Ad26.COV2.S vaccine versus placebo. The CDR3 protein is CSVGPWGGRNTEAFF. In DNA, the CDR3 is TGCAGCGTTGGACCGTGGGGGGGCAGGAACACTGAAGCTTTCTTT. The full variable domain, in which reference TRBV29-1 and TRBJ1-1 provide the parts outside the CDR3, is SAVISQKPSRDICQRGTSLTIQCQVDSQVTMMFWYRQQPGQSLTLIATANQGSEATYESGFVIDKFPISRPNLTFSTLTVSNMSPEDSSIYLCSVGPWGGRNTEAFFGQGTRLTVV.